Shown below are 22 T cell receptor beta chains from a single sample sequenced in a study of vaccination and CD4 T cells after COVID-19. Treatment described: roughly nine-day PBMC culture with coronavirus spike peptide pools or control peptides (ViraFEST assay). The Oncomine TCR Beta short-read assay was what sequenced the DNA obtained from cultured CD4+ T cells. TCRdb re-derived calls from the PCR reads in MiXCR, one entry per CDR3 protein. The sample carries around 13,000 distinct CDR3 sequences, roughly 40% recorded once. Antigen specificity for these receptors is unknown. The sample was CD4+ T cells from blood, cultured in vitro, taken before SARS-CoV-2 vaccination. Receptors were obtained from a human donor who had recovered from COVID-19.

The J gene is TRBJ2-7, the V gene TRBV7-3; 10 bases align to TRBD2. The CDR3 loop spans 15 amino acids. The V segment lost 5 bases and the J segment 9 bases; nucleotides outside the gene matches: 13. CDR1 and CDR2 from the germline V gene are SGHTA and FQGTGA. CDR3 residues: CASSKRLAGNHGQYF. CDR3 bases: TGTGCCAGCAGCAAACGACTAGCGGGCAACCACGGGCAGTACTTC.

The rearrangement uses TRBV12-3 or TRBV12-4 and TRBJ1-1; possible D gene TRBD1, 5 bases. Trimming took off 6 bases at V and 2 bases at J, with 10 bases between the two ends. This CDR3 comprises 13 residues. CDR3 sequence: CASSYRINTEAFF. The CDR3 region has the DNA TGTGCCAGCAGCTACAGGATAAACACTGAAGCTTTCTTT.

This clonotype was detected a few times. The chain combines TRBV2 with TRBJ1-2; a possible D gene is TRBD1 (5 bases). Germline CDR1 SNHLY, CDR2 FYNNEI. This CDR3 is built from 14 residues. Trimming removed 4 bases at V and 4 bases at J, with 13 bases between. CDR3 DNA: TGTGCCAGCAGTGGAAGGCGGGGGAGCTATGGCTACACCTTC. Its translation is CASSGRRGSYGYTF.

The chain couples TRBV7-2 to TRBJ1-1, with D possibly matching TRBD1 (5 bases). Germline V gives CDR1 SGHTA, CDR2 FQGNSA. The V end was cut by 1 base, the J end by 3 bases, with 9 bases between. The CDR3 runs 14 residues. CDR3 nucleotide sequence: TGTGCCAGCAGCTTAGGAGAGGGGTACACTGAAGCTTTCTTT. This gives the protein CASSLGEGYTEAFF.

The rearrangement links TRBV24-1 to TRBJ2-1; the match to TRBD2 covers 12 bases. With 4 bases clipped from V and 5 bases from J, the junction kept 2 bases outside the gene matches. The CDR3 has 15 residues. From germline, CDR1 is KGHDR and CDR2 SFDVKD. The CDR3 nucleotides read TGTGCCACCAGTGAAACTAGCGGGAGGAACAATGAGCAGTTCTTC. This encodes CATSETSGRNNEQFF.

This clonotype appeared a few times. The V gene is TRBV6-5, the J gene TRBJ1-2, with 7 bases matching TRBD1. The CDR3 extends over 16 amino acids. Germline assignment: CDR1 MNHEY and CDR2 SVGAGI. The V gene end was trimmed by 0 bases and the J gene end by 7 bases; junction bases not matched to a gene: 11. The CDR3 DNA reads TGTGCCAGCAGTTACTCTGGGAGGGGGCCGGGAAGTGGCTACACCTTC. This codes for CASSYSGRGPGSGYTF.

The chain has TRBV28 and TRBJ1-3; the D gene is possibly TRBD1 (6 bases). CDR1 is MDHEN, CDR2 SYDVKM, per germline. This CDR3 spans 14 amino acids. V was cut by 8 bases and J by 3 bases, with 14 bases left in between. CDR3: CASRGGSHGNTIYF. CDR3 coding DNA: TGTGCCAGCCGAGGGGGTTCACATGGAAACACCATATATTTT.

The CDR3 DNA reads as TGTGCCAGTAGTTTCGGGACAGGGGGAGAGACCCAGTACTTC. Its protein is CASSFGTGGETQYF. V is TRBV19 and J is TRBJ2-5; TRBD1 matches at 11 bases. This CDR3 region has 14 residues. Per germline, CDR1 LNHDA and CDR2 SQIVND (reference sequence). J was trimmed by 4 bases and V by 5 bases; bases with no gene match: 3.

The chain couples TRBV5-4 to TRBJ2-7, with D perhaps given as TRBD1 or TRBD2 (5 bases each). Germline-derived CDR1 and CDR2 are SGHNT and YYREEE (reference sequence). The length of the CDR3 is 14 residues. Trimming shortened V by 4 bases and J by 0 bases, and 11 bases separated the two germline ends. This chain's CDR3 is CASSRDGNSYEQYF. CDR3 DNA: TGTGCCAGCAGCAGGGACGGAAACTCCTACGAGCAGTACTTC.

The J gene is TRBJ1-2, the V gene TRBV2; D is unclear. There are 13 residues in the CDR3. Germline V CDR1 and CDR2: SNHLY, FYNNEI. Trimming pared 7 bases from V and 2 bases from J, leaving 11 bases between. CDR3 sequence reads: CASIRDGNYGYTF. The CDR3 coding sequence is TGTGCCAGCATTCGAGACGGGAACTATGGCTACACCTTC.

V is TRBV7-2 and J is TRBJ2-1, with D unclear. V was shortened by 5 bases and J by 0 bases, with 8 bases between the two germline ends. Germline CDR1 and CDR2: SGHTA and FQGNSA. The CDR3 consists of 14 residues. This CDR3 reads CASSPDSSYNEQFF. As DNA, the CDR3 is TGTGCCAGCAGCCCGGATAGCTCCTACAATGAGCAGTTCTTC. Based on the CDR3 plus reference TRBV7-2 and TRBJ2-1, the full variable domain is GAGVSQSPSNKVTEKGKDVELRCDPISGHTALYWYRQSLGQGLEFLIYFQGNSAPDKSGLPSDRFSAERTGGSVSTLTIQRTQQEDSAVYLCASSPDSSYNEQFFGPGTRLTVL.

The V and J genes are TRBV2 and TRBJ1-5; D is possibly TRBD1 (5 bases). V lost 3 bases to trimming and J lost 5 bases, with 8 bases between them. Germline CDR1 reads SNHLY; CDR2 reads FYNNEI. This CDR3 comprises 13 residues. In DNA, the CDR3 is TGTGCCAGCAGTGACCAGGGAGATCAGCCCCAGCATTTT. Its translation: CASSDQGDQPQHF.

The gene calls are TRBV18 and TRBJ2-5; D is perhaps TRBD2 (6 bases). The CDR3 totals 15 residues. Germline loops: CDR1 KGHSH, CDR2 LQKENI. The V and J ends lost 1 base and 3 bases respectively, with 12 bases between them. This chain's CDR3 is CASSPQRGIEETQYF. The CDR3 coding sequence is TGTGCCAGCTCACCACAACGCGGGATTGAAGAGACCCAGTACTTC.

This rearrangement joins TRBV7-9 to TRBJ2-3, with unresolved D. V lost 1 base and J lost 1, with 6 bases in between. CDR3 length: 14 residues. Germline CDR1 reads SEHNR; CDR2 reads FQNEAQ (reference sequence). CDR3 sequence reads: CASSLELRTDTQYF. The CDR3 nucleotides are TGTGCCAGCAGCTTAGAGTTGCGCACAGATACGCAGTATTTT.

There are a few counts of this clonotype. The CDR3 bases are TGTGCCAGCAGCCGTGAAGGGGACAGGGGCTGGGAGACCCAGTACTTC. Protein sequence: CASSREGDRGWETQYF. The V call is TRBV7-6, the J call TRBJ2-5, with 10 bases identical to TRBD1. CDR1 is SGHVS and CDR2 is FNYEAQ in the germline V gene. After removal of 5 bases from V and 5 bases from J, the junction contained 11 bases not matched to a gene. The CDR3 consists of 16 residues.

The chain combines TRBV15 with TRBJ1-5, with TRBD1 matching over 10 bases. J gave up 7 bases and V 2 bases, and 11 bases lay outside the gene matches. In germline, CDR1 is LNHNV, CDR2 YYDKDF (reference sequence). This CDR3 is built from 17 residues. CDR3 nucleotide sequence: TGTGCCACCAGCAGAAATCTCCCTGGACAGGGGGGGCAGCCCCAGCATTTT. Translation gives CATSRNLPGQGGQPQHF.

This clonotype was seen only once. The J gene is TRBJ1-3, the V gene TRBV6-1; D not certain. Germline-derived CDR1 and CDR2 are MNHNS and SASEGT. Trimming took 10 bases from V and 0 from J, leaving 16 bases between them. The CDR3 is 15 amino acids. CDR3 DNA sequence: TGTGCCACCACCGGCCCGATTCACTCTGGAAACACCATATATTTT. This sequence encodes CATTGPIHSGNTIYF.

This clonotype has a handful of counts. V and J are TRBV10-1 and TRBJ2-5; D perhaps matches TRBD1 (6 bases). The V gene lost 0 bases and the J gene lost 7 bases, with 15 bases spanning the gap. The CDR3 runs to 15 residues. Germline V gene lookup returns CDR1 WNHNN and CDR2 SYGVQD (reference sequence). CDR3 sequence (DNA): TGCGCCAGCAGTGAGTCCCGACAGGTTGGTGGGACCCAGTACTTC. Amino acids: CASSESRQVGGTQYF.

The V and J genes are TRBV28 and TRBJ2-6; D is possibly TRBD1 (5 bases). The V end lost 5 bases, the J end lost 0 bases, and 11 bases lay between the germline ends. Germline CDR1 MDHEN, CDR2 SYDVKM. The CDR3 is 16 amino acids. This CDR3 reads CASSPRVSSGANVLTF. Written as DNA, the CDR3 is TGTGCCAGCAGTCCCAGGGTTAGCTCTGGGGCCAACGTCCTGACTTTC.

This clonotype was seen just once. V is TRBV5-4 and J is TRBJ2-1, with no clear D. V was trimmed by 1 base and J by 4 bases, leaving 9 bases between them. The CDR3 sequence is 14 residues long. CDR1 is SGHNT and CDR2 is YYREEE in the germline V gene (reference sequence). Here the CDR3 reads CASSLRGAYNEQFF. The CDR3 coding sequence is TGTGCCAGCAGCTTGCGTGGAGCATACAATGAGCAGTTCTTC.

This clonotype was found a few times. The chain carries TRBV6-1 and TRBJ1-1; no definite D call. Trimming shortened V by 6 bases and J by 2 bases, and 10 bases separated the two germline ends. CDR3 length: 13 residues. The germline V gene encodes CDR1 MNHNS and CDR2 SASEGT. CDR3 coding DNA: TGTGCCAGCAGGTGGGGTGCCAACACTGAAGCTTTCTTT. This encodes CASRWGANTEAFF.

The rearrangement joins TRBV29-1 to TRBJ2-2, with D tentatively TRBD2 (6 bases). The germline gives CDR1 SQVTM, CDR2 ANQGSEA. This CDR3 has 15 amino acids. V was shortened by 3 bases and J by 4 bases, with 15 bases between the two germline ends. The CDR3 protein is CSVDTGSTRTGELFF. The CDR3 DNA is TGCAGCGTTGATACCGGGAGCACCCGCACCGGGGAGCTGTTTTTT.